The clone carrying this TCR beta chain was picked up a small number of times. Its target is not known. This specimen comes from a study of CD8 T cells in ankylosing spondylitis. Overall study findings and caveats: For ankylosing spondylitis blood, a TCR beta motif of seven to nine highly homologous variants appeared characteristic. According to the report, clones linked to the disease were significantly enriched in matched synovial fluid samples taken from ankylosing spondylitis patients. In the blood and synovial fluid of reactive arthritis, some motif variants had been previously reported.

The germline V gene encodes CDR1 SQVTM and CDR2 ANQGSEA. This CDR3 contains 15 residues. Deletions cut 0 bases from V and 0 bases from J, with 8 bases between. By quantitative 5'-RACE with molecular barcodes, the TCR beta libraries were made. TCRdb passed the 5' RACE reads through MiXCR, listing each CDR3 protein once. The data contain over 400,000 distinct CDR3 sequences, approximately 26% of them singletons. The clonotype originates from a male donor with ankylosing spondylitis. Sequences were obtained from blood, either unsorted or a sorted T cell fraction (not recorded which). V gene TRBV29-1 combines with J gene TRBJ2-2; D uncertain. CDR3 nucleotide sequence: TGCAGCGTTGAAGATCCTCCGGCGAACACCGGGGAGCTGTTTTTT. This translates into CSVEDPPANTGELFF.